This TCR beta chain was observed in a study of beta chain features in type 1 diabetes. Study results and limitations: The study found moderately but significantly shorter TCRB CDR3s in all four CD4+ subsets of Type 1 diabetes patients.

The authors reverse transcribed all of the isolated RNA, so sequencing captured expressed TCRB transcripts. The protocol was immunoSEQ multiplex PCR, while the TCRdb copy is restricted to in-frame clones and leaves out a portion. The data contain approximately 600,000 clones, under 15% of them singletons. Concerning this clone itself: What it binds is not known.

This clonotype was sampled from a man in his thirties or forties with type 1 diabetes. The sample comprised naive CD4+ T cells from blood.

CDR3 residues: CASSTNSRSYSNQPQHF. The CDR3 DNA reads as TGTGCCAGCTCAACCAATAGCCGGAGTTATAGCAATCAGCCCCAGCATTTT. The chain joins TRBV18 to TRBJ1-5; D not certain. Trimming took off 5 bases at V and 0 bases at J, with 17 bases between the two ends. This CDR3 region has 17 residues. Looked up from germline, CDR1 is KGHSH and CDR2 is LQKENI.